The rows below give T cell receptor beta chains drawn from one sample of a study of neoadjuvant anti-PD-1 for oral cavity cancer. Measured with immunoSEQ multiplex PCR; TCRdb has only the in-frame clones, and not every one. Counted here are roughly 13,000 clones, around 70% occurring once; the ten biggest clones make up about 3%. The starting material was PBMCs, obtained after nivolumab (anti-PD-1) treatment. Every receptor here comes from a person aged 35 to 85 with oral cavity squamous cell carcinoma. The CDR3 runs from the conserved cysteine through the conserved F or W. The D gene is left open where the match is weak. Only some rows state a clone size, as once, few, many or a class for expanded clones.

v_call: TRBV30; d_call: NA; clone_size: NA; j_call: TRBJ1-4; cdr3_nt: TGTGCCTGGAGTAGAGGGCCCACTGCTAATGAAAAACTGTTTTTT; cdr3_aa: CAWSRGPTANEKLFF
v_call: TRBV30; d_call: NA; clone_size: NA; j_call: TRBJ1-1; cdr3_nt: TGTGCCTGGACCCCGGGTATGAACACTGAAGCTTTCTTT; cdr3_aa: CAWTPGMNTEAFF
v_call: TRBV19; d_call: NA; clone_size: few; j_call: TRBJ1-3; cdr3_nt: TGTGCCAGTAGTTCCGCAGGGGAAGGTGGAAACACCATATATTTT; cdr3_aa: CASSSAGEGGNTIYF
v_call: TRBV19; d_call: NA; clone_size: few; j_call: TRBJ1-5; cdr3_nt: TGTGCCAGTACCATCGGGGGGCTTAGCAATCAGCCCCAGCATTTT; cdr3_aa: CASTIGGLSNQPQHF
v_call: TRBV10-3; d_call: TRBD1; clone_size: NA; j_call: TRBJ2-7; cdr3_nt: TGTGCCATCAGTTCCCGGGACAGTATCGCCTACGAGCAGTACTTC; cdr3_aa: CAISSRDSIAYEQYF
v_call: TRBV5-4; d_call: TRBD1; clone_size: NA; j_call: TRBJ1-2; cdr3_nt: TGTGCCAGCTCCCGCGGGACAGCTGCCAACTATGGCTACACCTTC; cdr3_aa: CASSRGTAANYGYTF
v_call: TRBV9; d_call: NA; clone_size: few; j_call: TRBJ1-5; cdr3_nt: TGTGCCAGCAGCGTAGGAATCGGAATCAATCAGCCCCAGCATTTT; cdr3_aa: CASSVGIGINQPQHF
v_call: TRBV30; d_call: NA; clone_size: NA; j_call: TRBJ1-4; cdr3_nt: TGTGCCTGGAGTCGACAGGACGAAAAACTGTTTTTT; cdr3_aa: CAWSRQDEKLFF
v_call: TRBV5-1; d_call: NA; clone_size: NA; j_call: TRBJ2-6; cdr3_nt: TGCGCCAGCAGCTTGGTGACAGACTCTGGGGCCAACGTCCTGACTTTC; cdr3_aa: CASSLVTDSGANVLTF
v_call: TRBV19; d_call: TRBD1; clone_size: few; j_call: TRBJ1-5; cdr3_nt: TGTGCCAGTAGTACCGGGACAGCTAGCAATCAGCCCCAGCATTTT; cdr3_aa: CASSTGTASNQPQHF
v_call: TRBV6-5; d_call: NA; clone_size: NA; j_call: TRBJ2-5; cdr3_nt: TGTGCCAGCAGTTACAGGCCAGGACAAGAGACCCAGTACTTC; cdr3_aa: CASSYRPGQETQYF
v_call: TRBV6-6; d_call: TRBD2; clone_size: NA; j_call: TRBJ2-7; cdr3_nt: TGTGCCAGCAGTAACCCGACTAGCGGGGCCTACGAGCAGTACTTC; cdr3_aa: CASSNPTSGAYEQYF
v_call: TRBV19; d_call: NA; clone_size: NA; j_call: TRBJ1-2; cdr3_nt: TGTGCCAGTAGTCTCAATTGGGACGGCACTAACTATGGCTACACCTTC; cdr3_aa: CASSLNWDGTNYGYTF
v_call: TRBV27; d_call: TRBD1; clone_size: NA; j_call: TRBJ2-7; cdr3_nt: TGTGCCAGCAGCCACACCACGGGGACAGACTCCTACGAGCAGTACTTC; cdr3_aa: CASSHTTGTDSYEQYF
v_call: TRBV15; d_call: TRBD1; clone_size: once; j_call: TRBJ1-1; cdr3_nt: TGTGCCACCAGCAGAGGGACAGGTGGCCTGAACACTGAAGCTTTCTTT; cdr3_aa: CATSRGTGGLNTEAFF
v_call: TRBV6-6; d_call: TRBD2; clone_size: NA; j_call: TRBJ2-2; cdr3_nt: TGTGCCAGCAGTCAACTAGCGGGGGGGAACACCGGGGAGCTGTTTTTT; cdr3_aa: CASSQLAGGNTGELFF
v_call: TRBV20-1; d_call: NA; clone_size: NA; j_call: TRBJ1-2; cdr3_nt: TGCAGTGCTCGAAGTCAGGCGGGCTACACCTTC; cdr3_aa: CSARSQAGYTF
v_call: TRBV5-1; d_call: NA; clone_size: few; j_call: TRBJ1-1; cdr3_nt: TGCGCCAGCAGCTTGGAGCGCCCAGGAGGGACTGAAGCTTTCTTT; cdr3_aa: CASSLERPGGTEAFF
v_call: TRBV7-8; d_call: NA; clone_size: NA; j_call: TRBJ2-3; cdr3_nt: TGTGCCAGCAGCTTGGGGGACTTTACGCAGTATTTT; cdr3_aa: CASSLGDFTQYF
v_call: TRBV7-9; d_call: NA; clone_size: NA; j_call: TRBJ2-1; cdr3_nt: TGTGCCAGCAGACTAGACAACAACAATGAGCAGTTCTTC; cdr3_aa: CASRLDNNNEQFF
v_call: TRBV9; d_call: NA; clone_size: NA; j_call: TRBJ2-3; cdr3_nt: TGTGCCAGCAGCCCCGAGGGCACAGATACGCAGTATTTT; cdr3_aa: CASSPEGTDTQYF
v_call: TRBV29-1; d_call: TRBD2; clone_size: NA; j_call: TRBJ2-3; cdr3_nt: TGCAGCTCAGGGACAGGACCCCTCGGAGGACTAGCGGGACATACGCAGTATTTT; cdr3_aa: CSSGTGPLGGLAGHTQYF
v_call: TRBV2; d_call: NA; clone_size: few; j_call: TRBJ2-7; cdr3_nt: TGTGCCTTAACGACCCAATCTAGGGAGCAGTACTTC; cdr3_aa: CALTTQSREQYF
v_call: TRBV9; d_call: NA; clone_size: NA; j_call: TRBJ2-1; cdr3_nt: TGTGCCAGCAGCGTAGGGGTTGGGGCGGGTTCCTACAATGAGCAGTTCTTC; cdr3_aa: CASSVGVGAGSYNEQFF
v_call: TRBV6-5; d_call: NA; clone_size: NA; j_call: TRBJ2-7; cdr3_nt: TGTGCCAGCAGTTATGGCGGGGAAACCTACGAGCAGTACTTC; cdr3_aa: CASSYGGETYEQYF
v_call: TRBV5-5; d_call: NA; clone_size: NA; j_call: TRBJ1-1; cdr3_nt: TGTGCCAGCAGTTTAGACAGGAACACTGAAGCTTTCTTT; cdr3_aa: CASSLDRNTEAFF